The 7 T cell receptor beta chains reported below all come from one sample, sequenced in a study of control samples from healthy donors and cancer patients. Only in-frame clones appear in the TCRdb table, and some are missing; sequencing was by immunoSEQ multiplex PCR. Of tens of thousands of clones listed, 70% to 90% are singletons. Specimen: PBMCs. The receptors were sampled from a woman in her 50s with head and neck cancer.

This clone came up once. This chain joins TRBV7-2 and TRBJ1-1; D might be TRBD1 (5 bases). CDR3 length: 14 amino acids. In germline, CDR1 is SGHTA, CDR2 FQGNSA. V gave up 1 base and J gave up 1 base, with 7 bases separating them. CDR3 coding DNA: TGTGCCAGCAGCTTAGTAAGGGGGAACACTGAAGCTTTCTTT. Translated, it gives CASSLVRGNTEAFF.

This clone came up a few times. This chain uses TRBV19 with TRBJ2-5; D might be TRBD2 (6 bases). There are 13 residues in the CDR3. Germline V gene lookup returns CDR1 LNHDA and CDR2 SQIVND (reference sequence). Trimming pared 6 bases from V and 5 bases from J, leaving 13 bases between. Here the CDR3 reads CASREGSRETQYF. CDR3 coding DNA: TGTGCCAGTAGGGAGGGGTCCCGGGAGACCCAGTACTTC.

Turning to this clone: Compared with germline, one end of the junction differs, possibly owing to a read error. In nucleotides, the CDR3 is TGTGCCAGCAGTCAAGGGGGGGACCAAGAGACCCAGTACTTC. The encoded protein is CASSQGGDQETQYF. The chain carries TRBV3-1 (or the pseudogene TRBV3-2) and TRBJ2-5; D is perhaps TRBD2 (7 bases). The CDR3 loop spans 14 amino acids. Germline V gene data show CDR1 as LGHDT and CDR2 as YNNKEL (reference sequence).

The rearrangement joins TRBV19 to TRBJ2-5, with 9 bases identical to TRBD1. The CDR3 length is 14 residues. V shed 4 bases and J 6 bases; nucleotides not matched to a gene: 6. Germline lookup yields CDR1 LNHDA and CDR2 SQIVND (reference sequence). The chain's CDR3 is CASSTTGGGQTQYF. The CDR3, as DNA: TGTGCCAGTAGTACTACAGGGGGCGGACAGACCCAGTACTTC.

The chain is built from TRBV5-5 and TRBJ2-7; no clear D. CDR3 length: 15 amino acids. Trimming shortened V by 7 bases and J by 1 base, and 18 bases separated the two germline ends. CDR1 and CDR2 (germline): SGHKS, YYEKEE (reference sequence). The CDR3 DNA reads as TGTGCCAGCCGAATCCGTCCGGCTAGTTCCTACGAGCAGTACTTC. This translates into CASRIRPASSYEQYF.

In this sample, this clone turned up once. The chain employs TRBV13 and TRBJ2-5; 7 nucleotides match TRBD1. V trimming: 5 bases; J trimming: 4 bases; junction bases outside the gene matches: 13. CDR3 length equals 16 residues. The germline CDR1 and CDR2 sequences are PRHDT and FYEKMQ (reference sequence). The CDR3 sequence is CASSPKGQASGETQYF. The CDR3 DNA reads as TGTGCCAGCAGCCCAAAAGGACAGGCCTCGGGAGAGACCCAGTACTTC.

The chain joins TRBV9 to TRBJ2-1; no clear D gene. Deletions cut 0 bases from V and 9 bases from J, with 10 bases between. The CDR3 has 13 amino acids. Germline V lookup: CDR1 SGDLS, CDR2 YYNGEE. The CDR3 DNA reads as TGTGCCAGCAGCGTAGGTGGCATGAGTGAGCAGTTCTTC. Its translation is CASSVGGMSEQFF. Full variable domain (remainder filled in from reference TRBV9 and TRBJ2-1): DSGVTQTPKHLITATGQRVTLRCSPRSGDLSVYWYQQSLDQGLQFLIQYYNGEERAKGNILERFSAQQFPDLHSELNLSSLELGDSALYFCASSVGGMSEQFFGPGTRLTVL.